Below, 27 T cell receptor beta chains from the same sample are listed, as sequenced in a study of blood T cell repertoires in COVID-19. TCRdb's copy holds only in-frame clones and misses some; the assay was immunoSEQ multiplex PCR. The table lists some 400,000 clones, roughly 77% of them singletons. The sequencing input was peripheral blood. These TCRs come from a human donor with acute or convalescent COVID-19. The donor label of this sample is uncertain.

The chain joins TRBV28 to TRBJ2-7, with unresolved D. With 2 bases removed from V and 4 bases from J, the gap between germline ends came to 6 bases. Germline lookup yields CDR1 MDHEN and CDR2 SYDVKM. The CDR3 is 12 amino acids. The CDR3 here is CASSLNVYEQYF. The CDR3 bases are TGTGCCAGCAGTTTAAATGTATACGAGCAGTACTTC.

This sequence joins TRBV5-1 and TRBJ2-7; 8 nucleotides line up with TRBD2. This CDR3 is built from 13 residues. The V and J ends lost 4 bases and 6 bases, in that order; junction bases with no gene match: 6. Germline V lookup: CDR1 SGHRS, CDR2 YFSETQ. CDR3 region: CASSPGRVFEQYF. The CDR3 DNA follows: TGCGCCAGCAGCCCCGGGAGGGTTTTCGAGCAGTACTTC.

This chain connects TRBV3-1 (or the pseudogene TRBV3-2) to TRBJ1-2; D is uncertain. CDR1 and CDR2 from the germline V gene are LGHDT and YNNKEL (reference sequence). Trimming took off 1 base at V and 0 bases at J, with 6 bases between the two ends. The CDR3 contains 14 residues. The CDR3: CASSQVLANYGYTF. In nucleotides, the CDR3 is TGTGCCAGCAGCCAAGTTCTAGCTAACTATGGCTACACCTTC.

The V call is TRBV10-3, the J call TRBJ2-2; 9 bases map to TRBD2. This CDR3 has 17 residues. V lost 2 bases to trimming and J lost 6 bases; unmatched junction nucleotides: 10. Germline V CDR1 and CDR2: ENHRY, SYGVKD. This CDR3 is CAISESPAGGPAGELFF. CDR3 coding DNA: TGTGCCATCAGTGAGAGTCCAGCGGGGGGTCCGGCCGGGGAGCTGTTTTTT.

In its sample, this clone was seen a few times. The chain combines TRBV4-1 with TRBJ1-5; 7 bases line up with TRBD1. The CDR3 runs to 21 residues. CDR1 is MGHRA, CDR2 YSYEKL, per germline. Trimming at V came to 1 base and at J to 5 bases, leaving 23 bases not matched to a gene. CDR3 protein: CASSQVFIGQAFGDKDQPQHF. The CDR3 DNA reads as TGCGCCAGCAGCCAAGTTTTTATTGGACAGGCTTTCGGGGACAAAGATCAGCCCCAGCATTTT.

This clone is a singleton in its sample. V is TRBV6-2 or TRBV6-3 and J is TRBJ1-6; D is unclear. The germline V gene has CDR1 MNHEY and CDR2 SVGEGT. CDR3 size: 14 residues. Between the trimmed V and J ends, which lost 5 bases and 10 bases, there was a span of 15 bases. The CDR3 DNA sequence: TGTGCCAGCAGTAAAACGGTGGGCCCCTCACCCCTCCACTTT. This encodes CASSKTVGPSPLHF.

Only a few counts were recorded for this clone. The chain joins TRBV12-3 or TRBV12-4 to TRBJ2-1, with D unclear. This CDR3 comprises 11 residues. Between the trimmed V and J ends, which lost 5 bases and 10 bases, there was a span of 9 bases. CDR3 loop: CASSPFTEQFF. CDR3 DNA: TGTGCCAGCAGTCCCTTTACAGAGCAGTTCTTC.

V is TRBV10-2 and J is TRBJ1-6; 8 bases are shared with TRBD1. Germline V gene sequence: CDR1 WSHSY, CDR2 SAAADI. V gave up 3 bases and J gave up 9 bases; unmatched junction bases: 4. The CDR3 is 14 amino acids. CDR3 coding DNA: TGCGCCAGCAGTGAAGACAGGGGACGTTCACCCCTCCACTTT. Translation gives CASSEDRGRSPLHF.

This chain uses TRBV5-1 with TRBJ1-1, with no clear D. This CDR3 region has 14 residues. Germline CDR1 is SGHRS and CDR2 is YFSETQ. Deletions cut 0 bases from V and 7 bases from J, with 13 bases between. The CDR3 protein is CASSLGGGISEAFF. CDR3 bases: TGCGCCAGCAGCTTGGGAGGCGGGATTAGTGAAGCTTTCTTT.

V is TRBV2 and J is TRBJ1-2, with D perhaps TRBD1 (6 bases). The length of the CDR3 is 13 residues. V shed 0 bases and J shed 8 bases, with 10 bases lying between them. Germline values: CDR1 SNHLY, CDR2 FYNNEI. CDR3 amino acids: CASSEAGTNGYTF. CDR3 nucleotide sequence: TGTGCCAGCAGTGAAGCCGGGACAAACGGCTACACCTTC.

The table lists this clone with a count of one. This chain joins TRBV2 and TRBJ1-5, with 7 positions matching TRBD1. The junction had 5 bases not matched to a gene; V was cut back by 6 bases and J by 6 bases. This CDR3 comprises 13 residues. CDR1 and CDR2 from the germline V gene are SNHLY and FYNNEI. The CDR3 DNA is TGTGCCAGCAGACAGGGGTTCGGTCAGCCCCAGCATTTT. It translates to CASRQGFGQPQHF.

This chain links TRBV9 with TRBJ2-5, with D perhaps TRBD1 (6 bases). Per germline, CDR1 SGDLS and CDR2 YYNGEE. The CDR3 contains 13 residues. V lost 4 bases to trimming and J lost 4 bases, with 11 bases between them. CDR3 sequence: CASSPGARETQYF. The CDR3 nucleotides read TGTGCCAGCAGCCCAGGGGCCCGAGAGACCCAGTACTTC.

A note on this clone: One end of the junction varies from germline; a read error may be responsible. V is TRBV20-1 and J is TRBJ2-1; TRBD2 matches at 14 bases. Germline values: CDR1 DFQATT, CDR2 SNEGSKA (reference sequence). The CDR3 contains 11 residues. The chain's CDR3 is CSAVTSGGGIF. CDR3 DNA: TGCAGTGCTGTGACTAGCGGGGGGGGCATCTTC.

The J gene is TRBJ2-1, the V gene TRBV2; 9 bases agree with TRBD1. CDR3 length: 15 residues. Germline V gene lookup returns CDR1 SNHLY and CDR2 FYNNEI. V gave up 3 bases and J gave up 4 bases; unmatched junction bases: 4. In nucleotides, the CDR3 is TGTGCCAGCAGTGAGTCGACAGGGGGGTACAATGAGCAGTTCTTC. Translating gives CASSESTGGYNEQFF.

This chain uses TRBV18 with TRBJ2-7, with TRBD1 matching over 7 bases. CDR3 length: 15 residues. V dropped 6 bases and J dropped 0; count of bases not matched to a gene: 8. Germline values: CDR1 KGHSH, CDR2 LQKENI. The CDR3 spells CASSPRTGHSYEQYF. Here the CDR3 DNA reads TGTGCCAGCTCTCCTCGGACAGGACACTCCTACGAGCAGTACTTC.

J is TRBJ2-1 and V is TRBV19; TRBD2 matches at 14 bases. J gave up 6 bases and V 6 bases, and 16 bases lay outside the gene matches. The V gene's germline CDR1 is LNHDA and CDR2 SQIVND (reference sequence). CDR3 length: 19 amino acids. CDR3 sequence (DNA): TGTGCCAGTAGCCTAAGGACTAGCGGGGGGCCCGCTTCGTTCAATGAGCAGTTCTTC. It specifies CASSLRTSGGPASFNEQFF. Looking up the rest from reference TRBV19 and TRBJ2-1 gives the full variable domain: DGGITQSPKYLFRKEGQNVTLSCEQNLNHDAMYWYRQDPGQGLRLIYYSQIVNDFQKGDIAEGYSVSREKKESFPLTVTSAQKNPTAFYLCASSLRTSGGPASFNEQFFGPGTRLTVL.

The chain couples TRBV2 to TRBJ2-7, with 11 bases fitting TRBD2. The CDR3 is 15 residues long. The junction had 11 bases not matched to a gene; V was cut back by 6 bases and J by 7 bases. Germline V gene data show CDR1 as SNHLY and CDR2 as FYNNEI. This CDR3 is CASRTSGTPTVEQYF. The CDR3 DNA follows: TGTGCCAGCAGGACTAGCGGGACACCTACGGTGGAGCAGTACTTC.

The V and J genes are TRBV11-2 and TRBJ1-1; D is possibly TRBD1 (5 bases). The germline V gene encodes CDR1 SGHAT and CDR2 FQNNGV. The CDR3 totals 16 residues. V dropped 5 bases and J dropped 0 bases, with 16 bases sitting between them. CDR3 loop: CASSPRQPLMNTEAFF. The DNA of the CDR3 is TGTGCCAGCAGCCCCCGACAGCCCCTCATGAACACTGAAGCTTTCTTT.

The chain carries TRBV6-1 and TRBJ1-6, with 7 bases fitting TRBD1. CDR1 is MNHNS, CDR2 SASEGT, per germline. With 0 bases clipped from V and 9 bases from J, the junction kept 8 bases outside the gene matches. The CDR3 has 16 residues. CDR3 sequence reads: CASSEAPYRGSSPLHF. CDR3 nucleotide sequence: TGTGCCAGCAGTGAAGCACCGTACAGGGGATCTTCACCCCTCCACTTT.

This chain joins TRBV5-1 and TRBJ2-3, with D unresolved. CDR1 SGHRS and CDR2 YFSETQ come from the germline V gene. The CDR3 loop spans 16 amino acids. V lost 0 bases to trimming and J lost 0 bases, with 11 bases between them. The CDR3 DNA reads as TGCGCCAGCAGCTTGGGAGGAGTCCCTAGCACAGATACGCAGTATTTT. Protein sequence: CASSLGGVPSTDTQYF.

The J gene is TRBJ1-5, the V gene TRBV19; no reliable D call. The V gene's germline CDR1 is LNHDA and CDR2 SQIVND (reference sequence). Trimming cost V 6 bases and J 4 bases, with 10 bases left between them. The CDR3 length is 13 residues. The CDR3 loop reads CASRKQINQPQHF. CDR3 bases: TGTGCCAGTAGGAAACAGATAAATCAGCCCCAGCATTTT.

A word on this clone: This sample also contains other DNA sequences that code for the same CDR3. This sequence joins TRBV18 and TRBJ1-1; tentative D call: TRBD1 (5 bases). Germline-derived CDR1 and CDR2 are KGHSH and LQKENI. This CDR3 has 14 residues. The V gene lost 3 bases and the J gene lost 2 bases, with 10 bases spanning the gap. CDR3 sequence: CASSPDRKNTEAFF. CDR3 nucleotides: TGTGCCAGCTCACCCGACAGAAAAAACACTGAAGCTTTCTTT. Variable domain in full (rest from reference TRBV18 and TRBJ1-1): NAGVMQNPRHLVRRRGQEARLRCSPMKGHSHVYWYRQLPEEGLKFMVYLQKENIIDESGMPKERFSAEFPKEGPSILRIQQVVRGDSAAYFCASSPDRKNTEAFFGQGTRLTVV.

The chain combines TRBV28 with TRBJ1-5; the D gene is possibly TRBD1 (5 bases). The CDR3 contains 14 residues. The germline V gene has CDR1 MDHEN and CDR2 SYDVKM. V lost 5 bases, J lost 11 bases, and 19 bases lay in between. This chain's CDR3 is CASSTMDWAGAQHF. CDR3 coding DNA: TGTGCCAGCAGTACAATGGACTGGGCGGGGGCCCAGCATTTT.

The rearrangement links TRBV11-2 to TRBJ1-5; 8 bases are shared with TRBD1. Germline CDR1 is SGHAT and CDR2 is FQNNGV. The CDR3 contains 15 residues. The V gene end was trimmed by 5 bases and the J gene end by 7 bases; junction bases not matched to a gene: 10. The CDR3: CASSADRDWGQPQHF. CDR3 DNA: TGTGCCAGCAGCGCGGACAGGGATTGGGGGCAGCCCCAGCATTTT.

This rearrangement joins TRBV28 to TRBJ2-7; D might be TRBD2 (5 bases). CDR1 MDHEN and CDR2 SYDVKM come from the germline V gene. CDR3 length equals 14 residues. Trimming removed 2 bases at V and 4 bases at J, with 12 bases between. DNA of the CDR3: TGTGCCAGCAGTTTAGGTGGGAGTCTTTACGAGCAGTACTTC. Amino acids: CASSLGGSLYEQYF.

The V and J genes are TRBV29-1 and TRBJ2-4, with 10 bases aligning to TRBD1. Germline V lookup: CDR1 SQVTM, CDR2 ANQGSEA. The CDR3 is made up of 13 amino acids. V lost 5 bases to trimming and J lost 13 bases; unmatched junction nucleotides: 11. CDR3 nucleotides: TGCAGCGTTACTGTGCTGGGGACAGGGGTGCAGTACTTC. Translation gives CSVTVLGTGVQYF.

The count of this clone is one. The J gene is TRBJ1-5, the V gene TRBV12-3 or TRBV12-4; the D is unclear. The CDR3 covers 13 residues. V dropped 4 bases and J dropped 4 bases, with 8 bases sitting between them. CDR3 sequence reads: CASSYSFNQPQHF. For the CDR3, the DNA is TGTGCCAGCAGTTACAGCTTTAATCAGCCCCAGCATTTT.